One sample yielded the 27 T cell receptor beta chains listed below, sequenced in a study of OX40 agonist ivuxolimab in advanced cancers. Profiling relied on immunoSEQ multiplex PCR, and the TCRdb table lists in-frame clones only, not all of them. The table shows fewer than 40,000 clones, with 60% to 85% occurring only once. The specimen comprised CD4+ or CD8+ T cells sorted from blood, sampled in a trial of the OX40 agonist ivuxolimab. All receptors come from an adult with an advanced solid tumor such as melanoma, head and neck, liver or kidney cancer.

The chain uses TRBV5-1 and TRBJ2-7; 10 bases are a match to TRBD1. Germline V lookup: CDR1 SGHRS, CDR2 YFSETQ. CDR3 length equals 15 residues. Germline trimming cut 4 bases from V and 4 bases from J; bases unmatched to any gene: 8. The CDR3 sequence is CASSAGGQGSYEQYF. The DNA for the CDR3 is TGCGCCAGCAGCGCGGGGGGACAGGGGTCATACGAGCAGTACTTC.

This chain joins TRBV18 and TRBJ2-6; D remains unclear. The CDR3 has 16 residues. In germline, CDR1 is KGHSH, CDR2 LQKENI. V gave up 3 bases and J gave up 5 bases, with 14 bases separating them. CDR3 sequence: CASSPRTEPRANVLTF. DNA of the CDR3: TGTGCCAGCTCACCGCGGACCGAACCTAGGGCCAACGTCCTGACTTTC.

The chain carries TRBV7-2 and TRBJ2-5, with TRBD2 matching 14 bases. The V gene end was trimmed by 5 bases and the J gene end by 4 bases; junction bases not matched to a gene: 6. Germline assignment: CDR1 SGHTA and CDR2 FQGNSA. CDR3 size: 16 residues. CDR3 sequence: CASSATSGRGVETQYF. The CDR3 DNA sequence: TGTGCCAGCAGCGCGACTAGCGGGAGGGGTGTAGAGACCCAGTACTTC. The variable domain in full, completed from reference TRBV7-2 and TRBJ2-5, reads GAGVSQSPSNKVTEKGKDVELRCDPISGHTALYWYRQSLGQGLEFLIYFQGNSAPDKSGLPSDRFSAERTGGSVSTLTIQRTQQEDSAVYLCASSATSGRGVETQYFGPGTRLLVL.

This sequence joins TRBV19 and TRBJ1-1; D is ambiguous. Germline V CDR1 and CDR2: LNHDA, SQIVND (reference sequence). Trimming removed 2 bases at V and 3 bases at J, with 7 bases between. The CDR3 covers 13 residues. CDR3 in DNA: TGTGCCAGTAGTATAACCTGGGACACTGAAGCTTTCTTT. The encoded protein is CASSITWDTEAFF.

V usage is TRBV5-1 and J usage is TRBJ2-2; D not resolved. The germline V gene encodes CDR1 SGHRS and CDR2 YFSETQ. This CDR3 contains 13 residues. V was shortened by 6 bases and J by 3 bases, with 9 bases between the two germline ends. CDR3 DNA sequence: TGCGCCAGCATGTTTAGCTACACCGGGGAGCTGTTTTTT. Translating it yields CASMFSYTGELFF.

This chain uses TRBV7-9 with TRBJ2-3; no reliable D call. The CDR3 is 15 residues long. Trimming stripped 5 bases from V and 2 bases from J, with 14 bases between. The germline gives CDR1 SEHNR, CDR2 FQNEAQ (reference sequence). The CDR3 loop is CASSTLFHNTDTQYF. The CDR3, as DNA: TGTGCCAGCAGCACCCTGTTCCACAACACAGATACGCAGTATTTT.

The V call is TRBV18, the J call TRBJ2-7, with no clear D. Germline lookup yields CDR1 KGHSH and CDR2 LQKENI. V was trimmed by 0 bases and J by 5 bases, leaving 11 bases between them. This CDR3 comprises 14 residues. Here the CDR3 reads CASSPPGGFHEQYF. Written as DNA, the CDR3 is TGTGCCAGCTCACCACCCGGTGGGTTCCACGAGCAGTACTTC.

CDR3 amino acids: CSALRNYEQYF. CDR3 in DNA: TGCAGTGCCCTCCGGAACTACGAGCAGTACTTC. The chain joins TRBV20-1 to TRBJ2-7; D is uncertain. Germline CDR1 and CDR2: DFQATT and SNEGSKA (reference sequence). This CDR3 spans 11 amino acids. V lost 6 bases, J lost 3 bases, and 9 bases lay in between.

The chain is built from TRBV28 and TRBJ1-2, with a weak D call TRBD1 (5 bases). The germline V gene encodes CDR1 MDHEN and CDR2 SYDVKM. CDR3 length: 12 residues. Trimming stripped 5 bases from V and 8 bases from J, with 12 bases between. CDR3 in amino acids: CASSRGTWGYTF. DNA for the CDR3: TGTGCCAGCAGTCGAGGGACGTGGGGCTACACCTTC.

The chain has TRBV5-8 and TRBJ2-4, with D tentatively TRBD1 (6 bases). V gave up 1 base and J gave up 4 bases, with 12 bases separating them. This CDR3 is built from 15 residues. Germline assignment: CDR1 SGHTS and CDR2 YDEGEE. DNA of the CDR3: TGTGCCAGCAGCTTGTTCACAGGGATAAAAAACATTCAGTACTTC. The encoded protein is CASSLFTGIKNIQYF.

The chain is built from TRBV25-1 and TRBJ2-5, with 10 bases that match TRBD1. J lost 5 bases, V lost 0 bases, and 3 bases had no gene match. Per germline, CDR1 MGHDK and CDR2 SYGVNS. This CDR3 contains 15 residues. The chain's CDR3 is CASSEYGTGVETQYF. The CDR3 DNA reads TGTGCCAGCAGTGAATACGGGACAGGGGTGGAGACCCAGTACTTC.

This rearrangement joins TRBV19 to TRBJ1-1, with 7 bases lining up with TRBD1. CDR3 length: 14 residues. Germline V lookup: CDR1 LNHDA, CDR2 SQIVND (reference sequence). Losses at the gene ends were 5 bases for V and 1 base for J; bases not matched to a gene: 4. In DNA, the CDR3 is TGTGCCAGTAGTCCCCGGGACAGGAACACTGAAGCTTTCTTT. It is translated as CASSPRDRNTEAFF.

V and J are TRBV19 and TRBJ2-1; TRBD1 is a possible D gene (5 bases). This CDR3 has 13 residues. V was shortened by 6 bases and J by 7 bases, with 13 bases between the two germline ends. Per the germline V gene, CDR1 is LNHDA and CDR2 is SQIVND (reference sequence). The CDR3 nucleotides read TGTGCCAGTAGACAGGCCCTGGGAAATGAGCAGTTCTTC. Protein: CASRQALGNEQFF.

The CDR3 here is CASRRQGAYEQFF. DNA of the CDR3: TGTGCCAGCAGGAGACAGGGGGCGTATGAGCAGTTCTTC. The chain combines TRBV28 with TRBJ2-1, with 10 bases aligning to TRBD1. The CDR3 is made up of 13 amino acids. Per germline, CDR1 MDHEN and CDR2 SYDVKM. The V and J ends lost 6 bases and 8 bases, in that order; junction bases with no gene match: 4. The full variable domain, in which reference TRBV28 and TRBJ2-1 provide the parts outside the CDR3, is DVKVTQSSRYLVKRTGEKVFLECVQDMDHENMFWYRQDPGLGLRLIYFSYDVKMKEKGDIPEGYSVSREKKERFSLILESASTNQTSMYLCASRRQGAYEQFFGPGTRLTVL.

The count of this clone is one. This sequence joins TRBV6-5 and TRBJ2-3, with D tentatively TRBD1 or TRBD2 (5 bases each). The CDR3 is made up of 16 amino acids. Trimming shortened V by 4 bases and J by 1 base, and 15 bases separated the two germline ends. Germline assignment: CDR1 MNHEY and CDR2 SVGAGI. CDR3 region: CASSLRGSLGTDTQYF. CDR3 bases: TGTGCCAGCAGTTTGAGGGGATCTTTGGGCACAGATACGCAGTATTTT.

The CDR3 DNA reads as TGTGCCAGCAGCTCCCAGGGGAAGGGTCCCCACGAGCAGTACTTC. It encodes CASSSQGKGPHEQYF. The gene calls are TRBV7-2 and TRBJ2-7, with D tentatively TRBD1 (6 bases). The CDR3 covers 15 residues. Germline V lookup: CDR1 SGHTA, CDR2 FQGNSA. Trimming removed 4 bases from V and 5 bases from J, with 18 bases in between.

The J gene is TRBJ2-7, the V gene TRBV6-5; 7 nucleotides agree with TRBD2. From germline, CDR1 is MNHEY and CDR2 SVGAGI. The CDR3 is made up of 14 amino acids. V lost 6 bases and J lost 3; bases outside the gene matches: 8. The CDR3 nucleotides read TGTGCCAGCAGCCCCCGGGGGGTTAACTACGAGCAGTACTTC. Protein product: CASSPRGVNYEQYF.

V usage is TRBV27 and J usage is TRBJ1-5; TRBD1 is a possible D gene (5 bases). V was cut by 6 bases and J by 7 bases, with 10 bases left in between. This CDR3 spans 12 amino acids. The germline CDR1 and CDR2 sequences are MNHEY and SMNVEV (reference sequence). The CDR3 DNA sequence: TGTGCCAGCAGCTTGAGGGGACAGCCCCAGCATTTT. Protein sequence: CASSLRGQPQHF.

The chain has TRBV14 and TRBJ2-3, with unresolved D. Trimming took off 0 bases at V and 5 bases at J, with 15 bases between the two ends. The CDR3 extends over 16 amino acids. In germline, CDR1 is SGHDN, CDR2 FVKESK. The CDR3 nucleotides are TGTGCCAGCAGCCAAGATCGTCTGCAAATGGGAGATACGCAGTATTTT. This translates into CASSQDRLQMGDTQYF.

The chain links TRBV6-1 to TRBJ1-5; 7 nucleotides agree with TRBD1. The V gene's germline CDR1 is MNHNS and CDR2 SASEGT. J gave up 1 base and V 4 bases, and 1 base lay outside the gene matches. CDR3 length equals 14 residues. CDR3 DNA sequence: TGTGCCAGCAGTGCGACAGGGAGCAATCAGCCCCAGCATTTT. As protein: CASSATGSNQPQHF.

The chain combines TRBV7-8 with TRBJ2-7; TRBD1 matches 12 bases. Germline CDR1 and CDR2: SGHVS and FQNEAQ. This CDR3 contains 16 residues. The J segment lost 7 bases and the V segment lost 0 bases, leaving 7 bases of the junction unmatched. The CDR3 coding sequence is TGTGCCAGCAGCTTAGCGAGTGGGACAGGGGGCCGAGAGCAGTACTTC. The encoded protein is CASSLASGTGGREQYF.

The chain joins TRBV2 to TRBJ1-2; D might be TRBD1 (5 bases). The ends were cut back, 9 bases at V and 4 bases at J, with 9 bases in the middle. CDR3 length equals 11 residues. The germline CDR1 and CDR2 sequences are SNHLY and FYNNEI. The CDR3 DNA follows: TGTGCCAGTCGACAGTCCTATGGCTACACCTTC. Translated: CASRQSYGYTF.

This clone came up once. The rearrangement joins TRBV11-2 to TRBJ2-5; TRBD1 aligns across 8 bases. The CDR3 covers 18 residues. V was clipped by 0 bases and J by 5 bases; unmatched bases: 14. Germline assignment: CDR1 SGHAT and CDR2 FQNNGV. The CDR3 loop reads CASSLDTTQGAWGETQYF. CDR3 DNA: TGTGCCAGCAGCTTAGACACCACCCAGGGGGCATGGGGGGAGACCCAGTACTTC.

This clone appeared a few times. The genes are TRBV29-1 and TRBJ1-1; 7 positions agree with TRBD1. V lost 2 bases to trimming and J lost 4 bases; unmatched junction nucleotides: 4. CDR1 SQVTM and CDR2 ANQGSEA come from the germline V gene. The CDR3 runs 13 residues. The CDR3 region has the DNA TGCAGCGTTGAAAAGGGGGCGGGCACTGAAGCTTTCTTT. Translating gives CSVEKGAGTEAFF.

The table lists this clone with a count of one. CDR3 residues: CASKGLAQETQYF. The CDR3, as DNA: TGTGCCAGCAAAGGTCTAGCGCAAGAGACCCAGTACTTC. The chain recombines TRBV27 with TRBJ2-5; perhaps TRBD2 as D (6 bases). Germline CDR1 MNHEY, CDR2 SMNVEV (reference sequence). The CDR3 totals 13 residues. V lost 7 bases and J 2 bases, leaving 11 bases between the germline ends.

This chain joins TRBV19 and TRBJ2-2, with no clear D. Germline-derived CDR1 and CDR2 are LNHDA and SQIVND (reference sequence). CDR3 length: 13 amino acids. Trimming left V 5 bases short and J 6 bases short, with 10 bases between. The chain's CDR3 is CASSRTDPGELFF. The CDR3 region has the DNA TGTGCCAGTAGTCGGACGGACCCCGGGGAGCTGTTTTTT.

The chain recombines TRBV4-3 with TRBJ1-2, with D possibly TRBD1 on 6 matching bases. This CDR3 is 15 amino acids long. The V end was cut by 4 bases, the J end by 1 base, with 13 bases between. The germline V gene encodes CDR1 LGHNA and CDR2 YSLEER. The CDR3 here is CASSPDRRNNYGYTF. The CDR3 DNA follows: TGCGCCAGCAGCCCCGACAGGCGTAATAACTATGGCTACACCTTC.